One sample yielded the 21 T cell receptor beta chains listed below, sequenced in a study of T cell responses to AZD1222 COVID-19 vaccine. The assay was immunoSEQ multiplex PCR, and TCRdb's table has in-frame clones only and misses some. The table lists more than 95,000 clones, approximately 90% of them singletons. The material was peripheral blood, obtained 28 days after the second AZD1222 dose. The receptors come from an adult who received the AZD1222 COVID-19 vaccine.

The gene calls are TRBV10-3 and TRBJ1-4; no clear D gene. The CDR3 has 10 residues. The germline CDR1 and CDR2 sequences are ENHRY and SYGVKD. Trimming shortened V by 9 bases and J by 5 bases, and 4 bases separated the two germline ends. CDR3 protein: CAIGNEKLFF. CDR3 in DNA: TGTGCCATAGGGAATGAAAAACTGTTTTTT.

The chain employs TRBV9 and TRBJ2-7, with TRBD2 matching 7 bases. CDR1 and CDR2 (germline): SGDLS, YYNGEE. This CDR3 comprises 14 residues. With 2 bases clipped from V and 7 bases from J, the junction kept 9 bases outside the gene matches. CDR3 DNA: TGTGCCAGCAGCGTCGACCTGTCCGGGAGGGAGCAGTACTTC. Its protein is CASSVDLSGREQYF.

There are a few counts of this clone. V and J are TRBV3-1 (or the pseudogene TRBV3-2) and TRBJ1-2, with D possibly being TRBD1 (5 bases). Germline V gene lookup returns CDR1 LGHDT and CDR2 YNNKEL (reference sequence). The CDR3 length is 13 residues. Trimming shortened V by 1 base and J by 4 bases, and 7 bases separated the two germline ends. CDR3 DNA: TGTGCCAGCAGCCAAGGGGGGATCTATGGCTACACCTTC. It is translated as CASSQGGIYGYTF.

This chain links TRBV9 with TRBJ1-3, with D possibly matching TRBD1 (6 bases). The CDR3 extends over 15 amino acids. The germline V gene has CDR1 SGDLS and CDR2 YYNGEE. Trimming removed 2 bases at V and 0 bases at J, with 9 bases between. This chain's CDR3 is CASSVGGSSGNTIYF. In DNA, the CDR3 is TGTGCCAGCAGCGTTGGGGGCAGCTCTGGAAACACCATATATTTT.

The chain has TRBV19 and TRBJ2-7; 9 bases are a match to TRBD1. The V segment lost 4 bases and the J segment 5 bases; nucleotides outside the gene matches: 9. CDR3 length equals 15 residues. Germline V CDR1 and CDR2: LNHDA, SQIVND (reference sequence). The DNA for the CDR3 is TGTGCCAGTAGTACTAGGGACAGGGAGTACGACGAGCAGTACTTC. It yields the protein CASSTRDREYDEQYF.

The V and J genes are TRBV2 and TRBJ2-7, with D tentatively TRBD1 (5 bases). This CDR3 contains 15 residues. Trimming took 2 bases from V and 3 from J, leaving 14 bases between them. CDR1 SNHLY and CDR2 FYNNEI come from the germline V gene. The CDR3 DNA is TGTGCCAGCAGTGAAAGGGGCTATAATCTCTACGAGCAGTACTTC. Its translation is CASSERGYNLYEQYF.

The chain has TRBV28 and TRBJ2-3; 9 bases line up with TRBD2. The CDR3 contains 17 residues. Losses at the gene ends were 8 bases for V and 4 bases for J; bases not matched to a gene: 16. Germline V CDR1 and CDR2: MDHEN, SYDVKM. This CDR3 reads CASARPPPSGNSDTQYF. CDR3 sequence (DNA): TGTGCCAGCGCAAGACCGCCCCCTAGCGGGAATTCAGATACGCAGTATTTT.

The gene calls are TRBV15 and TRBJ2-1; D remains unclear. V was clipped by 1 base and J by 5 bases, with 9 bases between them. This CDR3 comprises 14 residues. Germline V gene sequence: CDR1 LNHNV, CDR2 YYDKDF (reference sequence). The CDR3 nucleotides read TGTGCCACCAGCAGAGGTCCCCGAGACAATGAGCAGTTCTTC. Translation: CATSRGPRDNEQFF.

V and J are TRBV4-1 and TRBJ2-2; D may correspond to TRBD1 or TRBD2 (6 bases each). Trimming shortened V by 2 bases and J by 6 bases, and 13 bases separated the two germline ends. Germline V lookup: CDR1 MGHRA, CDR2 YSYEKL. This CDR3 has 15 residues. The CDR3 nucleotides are TGCGCCAGCAGCCAACAGGGGACTTTTCCCGGGGAGCTGTTTTTT. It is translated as CASSQQGTFPGELFF.

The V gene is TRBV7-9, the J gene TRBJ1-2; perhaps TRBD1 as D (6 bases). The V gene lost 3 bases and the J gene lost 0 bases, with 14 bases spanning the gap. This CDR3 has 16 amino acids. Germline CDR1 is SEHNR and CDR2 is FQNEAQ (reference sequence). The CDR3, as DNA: TGTGCCAGCAGCTTTTTATCGGGACACGCTAACTATGGCTACACCTTC. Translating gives CASSFLSGHANYGYTF. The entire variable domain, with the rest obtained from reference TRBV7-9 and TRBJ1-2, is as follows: DTGVSQNPRHKITKRGQNVTFRCDPISEHNRLYWYRQTLGQGPEFLTYFQNEAQLEKSRLLSDRFSAERPKGSFSTLEIQRTEQGDSAMYLCASSFLSGHANYGYTFGSGTRLTVV.

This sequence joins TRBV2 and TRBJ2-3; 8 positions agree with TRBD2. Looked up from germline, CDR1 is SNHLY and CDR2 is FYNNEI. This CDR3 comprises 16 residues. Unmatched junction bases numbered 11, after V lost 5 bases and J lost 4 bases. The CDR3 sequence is CASSLSGDTGADTQYF. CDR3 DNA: TGTGCCAGCAGTCTTAGCGGGGACACGGGGGCAGATACGCAGTATTTT.

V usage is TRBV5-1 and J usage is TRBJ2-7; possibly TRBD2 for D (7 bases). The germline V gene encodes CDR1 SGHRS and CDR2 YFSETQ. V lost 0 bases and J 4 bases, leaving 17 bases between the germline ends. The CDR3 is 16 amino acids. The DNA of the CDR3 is TGCGCCAGCAGCTTGGCCACCTCCAGGGGAGGGTACGAGCAGTACTTC. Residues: CASSLATSRGGYEQYF.

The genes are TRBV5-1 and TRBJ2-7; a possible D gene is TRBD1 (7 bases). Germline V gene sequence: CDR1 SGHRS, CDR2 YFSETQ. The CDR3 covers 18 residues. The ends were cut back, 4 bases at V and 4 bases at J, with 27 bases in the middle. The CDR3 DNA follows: TGCGCCAGCAGCCTGGGACAGAGGACCCCCTACCGGGAGTACGAGCAGTACTTC. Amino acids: CASSLGQRTPYREYEQYF. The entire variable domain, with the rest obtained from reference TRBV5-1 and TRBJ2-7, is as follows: KAGVTQTPRYLIKTRGQQVTLSCSPISGHRSVSWYQQTPGQGLQFLFEYFSETQRNKGNFPGRFSGRQFSNSRSEMNVSTLELGDSALYLCASSLGQRTPYREYEQYFGPGTRLTVT.

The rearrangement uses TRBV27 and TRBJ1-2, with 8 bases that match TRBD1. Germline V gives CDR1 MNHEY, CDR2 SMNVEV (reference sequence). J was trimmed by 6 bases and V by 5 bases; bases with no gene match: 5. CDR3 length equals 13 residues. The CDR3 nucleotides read TGTGCCAGCAGTCTAGACAGGGGTAATGGCTACACCTTC. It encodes CASSLDRGNGYTF.

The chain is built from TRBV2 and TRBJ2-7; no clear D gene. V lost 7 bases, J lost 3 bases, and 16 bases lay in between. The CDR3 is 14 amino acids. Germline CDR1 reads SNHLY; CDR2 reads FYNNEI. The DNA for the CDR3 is TGTGCCAGCAACCGGCACGGTCCGGGCTACGAGCAGTACTTC. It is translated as CASNRHGPGYEQYF.

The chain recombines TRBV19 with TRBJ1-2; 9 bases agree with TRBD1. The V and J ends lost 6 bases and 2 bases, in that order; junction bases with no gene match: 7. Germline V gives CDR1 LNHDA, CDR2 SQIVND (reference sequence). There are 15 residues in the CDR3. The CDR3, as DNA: TGTGCCAGTAGCAAGGACAGGGGAGGGAACTATGGCTACACCTTC. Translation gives CASSKDRGGNYGYTF.

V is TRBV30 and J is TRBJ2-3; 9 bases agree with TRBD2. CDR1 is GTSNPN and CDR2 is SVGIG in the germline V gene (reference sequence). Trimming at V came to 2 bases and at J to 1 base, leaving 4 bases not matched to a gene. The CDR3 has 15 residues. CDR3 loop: CAWSQAGGRTDTQYF. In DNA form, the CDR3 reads TGTGCCTGGAGTCAAGCGGGAGGACGCACAGATACGCAGTATTTT.

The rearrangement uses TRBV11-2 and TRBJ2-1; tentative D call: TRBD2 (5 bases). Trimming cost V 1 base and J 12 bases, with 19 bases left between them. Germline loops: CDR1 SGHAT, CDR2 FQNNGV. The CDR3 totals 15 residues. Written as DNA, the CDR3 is TGTGCCAGCAGCTTAGGAGGGAGCTTGTTGGGAGCGCAGTTCTTC. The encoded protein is CASSLGGSLLGAQFF.

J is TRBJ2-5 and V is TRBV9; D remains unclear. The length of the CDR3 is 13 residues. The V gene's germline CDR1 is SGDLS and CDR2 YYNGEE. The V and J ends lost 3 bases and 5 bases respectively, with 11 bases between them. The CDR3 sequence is CASSGWMGETQYF. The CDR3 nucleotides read TGTGCCAGCAGCGGATGGATGGGGGAGACCCAGTACTTC. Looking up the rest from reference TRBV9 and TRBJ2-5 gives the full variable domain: DSGVTQTPKHLITATGQRVTLRCSPRSGDLSVYWYQQSLDQGLQFLIQYYNGEERAKGNILERFSAQQFPDLHSELNLSSLELGDSALYFCASSGWMGETQYFGPGTRLLVL.

CDR3 in amino acids: CASRQGAANTGELFF. CDR3 coding DNA: TGTGCCAGCAGACAGGGGGCCGCGAACACCGGGGAGCTGTTTTTT. The chain employs TRBV6-5 and TRBJ2-2; TRBD1 matches 9 bases. In germline, CDR1 is MNHEY, CDR2 SVGAGI. V shed 6 bases and J 0 bases; nucleotides not matched to a gene: 2. The CDR3 is 15 amino acids.

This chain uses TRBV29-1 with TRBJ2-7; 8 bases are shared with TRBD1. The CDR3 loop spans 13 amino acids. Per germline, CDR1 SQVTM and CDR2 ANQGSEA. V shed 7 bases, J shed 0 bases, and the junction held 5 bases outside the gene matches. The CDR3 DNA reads TGCAGCGGCCGGGACAGGAGCTCCTACGAGCAGTACTTC. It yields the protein CSGRDRSSYEQYF.